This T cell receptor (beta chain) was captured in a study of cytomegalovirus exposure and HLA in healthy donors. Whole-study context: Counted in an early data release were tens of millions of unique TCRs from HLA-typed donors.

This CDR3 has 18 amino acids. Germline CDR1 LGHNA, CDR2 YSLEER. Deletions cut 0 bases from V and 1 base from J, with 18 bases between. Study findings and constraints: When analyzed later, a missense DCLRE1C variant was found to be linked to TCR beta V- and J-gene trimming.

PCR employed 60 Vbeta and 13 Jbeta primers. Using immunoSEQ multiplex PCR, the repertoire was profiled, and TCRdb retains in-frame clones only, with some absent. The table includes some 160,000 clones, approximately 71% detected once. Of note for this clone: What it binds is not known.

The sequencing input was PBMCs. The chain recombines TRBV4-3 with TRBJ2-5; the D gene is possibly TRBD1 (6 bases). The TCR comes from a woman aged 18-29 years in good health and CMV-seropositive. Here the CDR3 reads CASSQDRLAGVPQETQYF. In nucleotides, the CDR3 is TGCGCCAGCAGCCAAGATCGGCTAGCAGGGGTCCCCCAAGAGACCCAGTACTTC.